This TCR beta chain emerged from a study of shared clonotypes between healthy human individuals. Overall study results and limits: Across subsets, estimated richness was generally greater for naive than for memory populations.

CDR1 SEHNR and CDR2 FQNEAQ come from the germline V gene (reference sequence). This CDR3 has 15 residues. Unmatched junction bases numbered 7, after V lost 2 bases and J lost 4 bases. TCRdb keeps only in-frame clones here, not all; method: immunoSEQ multiplex PCR. The data show about 2.1 million clones, about 93% seen once. In regard to this clone: Its specificity is unknown.

Naive CD8 cells comprised CD45RO-negative, CCR7-positively selected cells, excluding terminally differentiated effector memory CD45RA+ cells. Every contributor of samples was a Caucasian grown-up residing in Nashville, Tennessee. Sequencing was performed on naive CD8+ T cells from PBMCs. This chain uses TRBV7-9 with TRBJ2-5; 7 positions match TRBD1. The receptor was isolated from a man younger than 35 in good health. Some clones in this sample may be carry-over from other donors' samples. Here the CDR3 reads CASSLSTGWSETQYF. CDR3 nucleotide sequence: TGTGCCAGCAGCTTATCGACAGGGTGGTCAGAGACCCAGTACTTC.